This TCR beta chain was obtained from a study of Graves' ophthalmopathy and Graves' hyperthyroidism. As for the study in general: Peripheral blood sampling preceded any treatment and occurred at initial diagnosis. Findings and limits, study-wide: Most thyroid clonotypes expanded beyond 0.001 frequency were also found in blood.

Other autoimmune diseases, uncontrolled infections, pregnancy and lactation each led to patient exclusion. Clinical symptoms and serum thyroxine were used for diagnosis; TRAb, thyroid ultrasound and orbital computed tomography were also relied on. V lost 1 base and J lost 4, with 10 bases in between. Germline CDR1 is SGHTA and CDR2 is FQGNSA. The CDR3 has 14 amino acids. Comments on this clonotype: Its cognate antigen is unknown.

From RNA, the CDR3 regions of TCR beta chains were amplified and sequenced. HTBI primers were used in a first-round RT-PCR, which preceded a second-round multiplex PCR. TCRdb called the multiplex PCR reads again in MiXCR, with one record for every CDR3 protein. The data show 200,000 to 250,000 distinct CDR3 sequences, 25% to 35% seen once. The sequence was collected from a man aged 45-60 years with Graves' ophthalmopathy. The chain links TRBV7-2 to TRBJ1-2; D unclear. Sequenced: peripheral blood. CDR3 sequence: CASSLVEGPYGYTF. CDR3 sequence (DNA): TGTGCCAGCAGCTTAGTGGAAGGCCCCTATGGCTACACCTTC.